The clone carrying this T cell receptor (beta chain) occurred many times. This record comes from a study of HIV-infected children after antiretroviral therapy interruption. Across the whole study: Continuous-treatment samples came from weeks 0, 48 and 150.

V lost 2 bases, J lost 2 bases, and 12 bases lay in between. The CDR3 is 14 amino acids. Germline V gene sequence: CDR1 DFQATT, CDR2 SNEGSKA (reference sequence). The TCR library was built from RNA with a 3' RACE protocol and unique molecular identifiers. TCRdb redid the calling of the 3' RACE reads with MiXCR, one entry per CDR3 protein. The sample lists more than 85,000 distinct CDR3 sequences, about 6.9% occurring once. Documented treatment: PENTA 11 planned treatment interruption arm or continuous ART arm. The clonotype comes from a pool of human donors with HIV. The chain couples TRBV20-1 to TRBJ1-2, with D possibly matching TRBD1 (5 bases). The sample was CD45RA+ CD4+ T cells from PBMCs, pooled from several time points, taken from a donor given antiretroviral therapy, either interrupted or continuous. Indicated subset: naive CD4+ CD45RA+ CD45RO- T cells. The DNA of the CDR3 is TGCAGTGCTAGAAAACACACAGGAAACTATGGCTACACCTTC. This encodes CSARKHTGNYGYTF.